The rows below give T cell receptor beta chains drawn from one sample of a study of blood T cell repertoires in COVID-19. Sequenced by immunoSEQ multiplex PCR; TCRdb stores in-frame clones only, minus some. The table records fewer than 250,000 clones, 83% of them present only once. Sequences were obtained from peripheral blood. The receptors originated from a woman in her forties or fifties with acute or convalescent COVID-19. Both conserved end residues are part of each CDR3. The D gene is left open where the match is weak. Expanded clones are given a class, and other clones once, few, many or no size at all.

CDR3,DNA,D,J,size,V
CASSRSSGTDTQYF,TGTGCCAGTAGTCGGTCCAGCGGCACAGATACGCAGTATTTT,.,TRBJ2-3,.,TRBV19
CASGPGGNQPQHF,TGTGCCAGCGGCCCCGGGGGGAATCAGCCCCAGCATTTT,.,TRBJ1-5,once,TRBV27
CASSQEDGTAEGYEQYF,TGCGCCAGCAGCCAGGAAGACGGGACAGCGGAGGGCTACGAGCAGTACTTC,.,TRBJ2-7,.,TRBV4-3
CASSYSRGAYGYTF,TGTGCCAGCAGTTACTCCAGGGGCGCCTATGGCTACACCTTC,.,TRBJ1-2,.,TRBV6-5
CASSSVYEQYF,TGTGCCAGCAGCTCCGTCTACGAGCAGTACTTC,.,TRBJ2-7,.,TRBV7-2
CASSLGTDEKLFF,TGTGCCAGCAGCTTAGGGACAGATGAAAAACTGTTTTTT,.,TRBJ1-4,.,TRBV11-3
CASSLGSGGEQYF,TGTGCCAGCAGTTTAGGTTCCGGTGGCGAGCAGTACTTC,.,TRBJ2-7,.,TRBV12-3/TRBV12-4
CASSSQAPYEQYF,TGTGCCAGCAGTTCCCAGGCCCCCTACGAGCAGTACTTC,.,TRBJ2-7,.,TRBV12-3/TRBV12-4
CASSIPGQGTYGYTF,TGTGCCAGTAGTATACCGGGACAGGGAACCTATGGCTACACCTTC,TRBD1,TRBJ1-2,once,TRBV19
CASSLGPGGNEQYF,TGTGCCAGCAGCTTAGGCCCAGGGGGCAACGAGCAGTACTTC,TRBD1,TRBJ2-7,.,TRBV7-2
CASSLMTGYGYTF,TGTGCCAGCAGCCTAATGACAGGCTATGGCTACACCTTC,.,TRBJ1-2,once,TRBV25-1
CSASAYEQYF,TGCAGTGCTTCCGCCTACGAGCAGTACTTC,.,TRBJ2-7,.,TRBV20-1
CASSLESGTEAFF,TGTGCCAGCAGCCTGGAGTCGGGCACTGAAGCTTTCTTT,.,TRBJ1-1,.,TRBV11-3
CASSILQGGRRSNYGYTF,TGTGCCAGTAGTATCCTTCAGGGCGGAAGGCGTAGTAACTATGGCTACACCTTC,.,TRBJ1-2,.,TRBV19
CASSPFLLAGAPGELFF,TGTGCCAGCTCACCTTTTTTACTGGCGGGAGCCCCCGGGGAGCTGTTTTTT,TRBD2,TRBJ2-2,.,TRBV18
CASSQPQGSGANVLTF,TGTGCCAGCAGCCAACCACAGGGCTCTGGGGCCAACGTCCTGACTTTC,.,TRBJ2-6,.,TRBV3-1/TRBV3-2
CASSDGYTGELFF,TGTGCCAGCAGTGACGGTTACACCGGGGAGCTGTTTTTT,.,TRBJ2-2,.,TRBV2
CASSLAAGVGYEQYF,TGCGCCAGCAGCTTGGCGGCAGGGGTGGGCTACGAGCAGTACTTC,.,TRBJ2-7,.,TRBV5-1
CASSLAIYEQYF,TGTGCCAGCAGCTTAGCTATCTACGAGCAGTACTTC,.,TRBJ2-7,.,TRBV11-2
CASSQDWGPYEQYF,TGCGCCAGCAGCCAAGATTGGGGGCCCTACGAGCAGTACTTC,.,TRBJ2-7,.,TRBV4-3
CASSLGAGLGNTIYF,TGCGCCAGCAGCTTAGGGGCCGGTTTGGGAAACACCATATATTTT,.,TRBJ1-3,.,TRBV5-1
CASSHDSYEQYF,TGTGCCAGCAGTCATGACAGCTACGAGCAGTACTTC,.,TRBJ2-7,.,TRBV11-3
CASSLDWSSYEQYF,TGTGCCAGCAGCTTAGACTGGAGCTCCTACGAGCAGTACTTC,.,TRBJ2-7,.,TRBV5-4
CASSQDFVERGYGYTF,TGTGCCAGCAGCCAAGATTTTGTGGAGCGTGGCTATGGCTACACCTTC,.,TRBJ1-2,.,TRBV4-2
CASSQEAGGLKDTQYF,TGTGCCAGCAGCCAAGAAGCGGGGGGGCTAAAAGATACGCAGTATTTT,TRBD2,TRBJ2-3,.,TRBV3-1/TRBV3-2
CASRPFSGRSYNEQFF,TGTGCCAGCAGACCCTTTAGCGGGAGATCCTACAATGAGCAGTTCTTC,TRBD2,TRBJ2-1,once,TRBV11-2